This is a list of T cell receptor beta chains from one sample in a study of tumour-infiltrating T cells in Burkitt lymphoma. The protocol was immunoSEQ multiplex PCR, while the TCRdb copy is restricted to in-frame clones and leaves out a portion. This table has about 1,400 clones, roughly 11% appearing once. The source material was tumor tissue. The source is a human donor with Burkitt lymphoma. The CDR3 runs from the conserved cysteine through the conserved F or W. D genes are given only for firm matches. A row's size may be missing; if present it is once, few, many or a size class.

CDR3nt: TGTGCCACCAGCAGCCAGGGGGGGCGAAATGAGCAGTTCTTC
CDR3aa: CATSSQGGRNEQFF
v_gene: TRBV15
j_gene: TRBJ2-1
d_gene: -
abundance: few

CDR3nt: TGTGCCAGCAGTTTTCAAACCGGGACAGGGGTATATGGCTACACCTTC
CDR3aa: CASSFQTGTGVYGYTF
v_gene: TRBV6-5
j_gene: TRBJ1-2
d_gene: TRBD1
abundance: few

CDR3nt: TGTGCCAACAGGCAACTAGCCCCTTACAATGAGCAGTTCTTC
CDR3aa: CANRQLAPYNEQFF
v_gene: TRBV6-5
j_gene: TRBJ2-1
d_gene: -
abundance: few

CDR3nt: TGTGCCAGCAGCCTAATCACTAGCGGAAGCTCTGGGGCCAACGTCCTGACTTTC
CDR3aa: CASSLITSGSSGANVLTF
v_gene: TRBV7-8
j_gene: TRBJ2-6
d_gene: TRBD2
abundance: -

CDR3nt: TGTGCCAGCAGTTTGGCAGGGGGGCCCCAGCATTTT
CDR3aa: CASSLAGGPQHF
v_gene: TRBV6-5
j_gene: TRBJ1-5
d_gene: TRBD1
abundance: -

CDR3nt: TGTGCCAGCAGTTTACAGGGGGCAAAAGCCGAAGCTTTCTTT
CDR3aa: CASSLQGAKAEAFF
v_gene: TRBV27
j_gene: TRBJ1-1
d_gene: TRBD1
abundance: -

CDR3nt: TGTGCCAGCAGCAAAGCTTGGGCAGGGCCATCCCAAGAGCAGTTCTTC
CDR3aa: CASSKAWAGPSQEQFF
v_gene: TRBV21-1
j_gene: TRBJ2-1
d_gene: -
abundance: -

CDR3nt: TGTGCCAGCAGACAGGGCACCAACCAAGAGACCCAGTACTTC
CDR3aa: CASRQGTNQETQYF
v_gene: TRBV6-1
j_gene: TRBJ2-5
d_gene: -
abundance: -

CDR3nt: TGTGCCAGTAGTATACAGACAGGGGCCACAGATACACAGTATTTT
CDR3aa: CASSIQTGATDTQYF
v_gene: TRBV19
j_gene: TRBJ2-3
d_gene: TRBD1
abundance: few

CDR3nt: TGTGCCAGCAGCCCTAATGGACAGCCGTCCTACGAGCAGTACTTC
CDR3aa: CASSPNGQPSYEQYF
v_gene: TRBV21-1
j_gene: TRBJ2-7
d_gene: -
abundance: -

CDR3nt: TGTGCCTGGAGTGTACGGCGGGATTACAATGAGCAGTTCTTC
CDR3aa: CAWSVRRDYNEQFF
v_gene: TRBV30
j_gene: TRBJ2-1
d_gene: -
abundance: few

CDR3nt: TGTGCCAGCAGCGCTCAGACTAGCGCACAAGAGACCCAGTACTTC
CDR3aa: CASSAQTSAQETQYF
v_gene: TRBV9
j_gene: TRBJ2-5
d_gene: TRBD2
abundance: few

CDR3nt: TGTGCCTGGAGTGCGGACATCCTAAGGAATGAGCAGTTCTTC
CDR3aa: CAWSADILRNEQFF
v_gene: TRBV30
j_gene: TRBJ2-1
d_gene: -
abundance: -

CDR3nt: TGTGCCAGCAGCTCCCAACAGGACAGGGATAACACAGATACGCAGTATTTT
CDR3aa: CASSSQQDRDNTDTQYF
v_gene: TRBV13
j_gene: TRBJ2-3
d_gene: TRBD1
abundance: -

CDR3nt: TGTGCCATCTCCCTTGGGGAGGACTATGAGCAGTTCTTC
CDR3aa: CAISLGEDYEQFF
v_gene: TRBV7-8
j_gene: TRBJ2-1
d_gene: -
abundance: -

CDR3nt: TGTGCCAGCTCACCACAAGACAGGGGGAAAGATCAGCCCCAGCATTTT
CDR3aa: CASSPQDRGKDQPQHF
v_gene: TRBV18
j_gene: TRBJ1-5
d_gene: TRBD1
abundance: few

CDR3nt: TGTGCCAGCAGCGCCGACGGTAAAAGTGGGTACCAAGAGACCCAGTACTTC
CDR3aa: CASSADGKSGYQETQYF
v_gene: TRBV9
j_gene: TRBJ2-5
d_gene: -
abundance: -

CDR3nt: TGTGCCAGCAGCTTAAATAGTTTGGCTAGGGCAGATACGCAGTATTTT
CDR3aa: CASSLNSLARADTQYF
v_gene: TRBV11-2
j_gene: TRBJ2-3
d_gene: -
abundance: once

CDR3nt: TGTGCCAGCAGTGTAGGGCTAGCGGGGGTAGGCGATGAGCAGTTCTTC
CDR3aa: CASSVGLAGVGDEQFF
v_gene: TRBV2
j_gene: TRBJ2-1
d_gene: TRBD2
abundance: few

CDR3nt: TGTGCCAGCAGCCCTCAGGGACCAGGGTACGAGCAGTACTTC
CDR3aa: CASSPQGPGYEQYF
v_gene: TRBV7-6
j_gene: TRBJ2-7
d_gene: -
abundance: -

CDR3nt: TGTGCCAGTAGTATATCCGTGACAGCCCTCTATGGCTACACCTTC
CDR3aa: CASSISVTALYGYTF
v_gene: TRBV19
j_gene: TRBJ1-2
d_gene: -
abundance: few

CDR3nt: TGTGCCTCAGCACCTGGCGGGAGATTCCACGAGCAGTACTTC
CDR3aa: CASAPGGRFHEQYF
v_gene: TRBV11-3
j_gene: TRBJ2-7
d_gene: TRBD2
abundance: -

CDR3nt: TGTGCCAGCAAGAAGAGGTCTGGAAACACCATATATTTT
CDR3aa: CASKKRSGNTIYF
v_gene: TRBV6-4
j_gene: TRBJ1-3
d_gene: -
abundance: -

CDR3nt: TGTGCCAGCAGCACCTCCGGGACAGGGGGCACTGAAGCTTTCTTT
CDR3aa: CASSTSGTGGTEAFF
v_gene: TRBV7-9
j_gene: TRBJ1-1
d_gene: TRBD1
abundance: few

CDR3nt: TGTGCCAGCAGCCCCGGGACAGGGATCTTCTATGGCTACACCTTC
CDR3aa: CASSPGTGIFYGYTF
v_gene: TRBV14
j_gene: TRBJ1-2
d_gene: TRBD1
abundance: -

CDR3nt: TGTGCCACCAGCGTAAGGGTGGAAAATTCACCCCTCCACTTT
CDR3aa: CATSVRVENSPLHF
v_gene: TRBV15
j_gene: TRBJ1-6
d_gene: -
abundance: few

CDR3nt: TGTGCCAGCAGCGACGGACAACCCCCACCCCTCCACTTT
CDR3aa: CASSDGQPPPLHF
v_gene: TRBV7-8
j_gene: TRBJ1-6
d_gene: -
abundance: -

CDR3nt: TGCGCCAGCAGCACGCCGGGACTAGCGGAATCCAGCTCCTACAATGAGCAGTTCTTC
CDR3aa: CASSTPGLAESSSYNEQFF
v_gene: TRBV10-2
j_gene: TRBJ2-1
d_gene: TRBD2
abundance: -

CDR3nt: TGTGCCAGCAGCTTACAAACAGGGGACTATGGCTACACCTTC
CDR3aa: CASSLQTGDYGYTF
v_gene: TRBV5-5
j_gene: TRBJ1-2
d_gene: TRBD1
abundance: large

CDR3nt: TGCGCCAGCAGCTTGGGCGCGGGCAGAGGAGGCGAGCAGTACTTC
CDR3aa: CASSLGAGRGGEQYF
v_gene: TRBV5-1
j_gene: TRBJ2-7
d_gene: -
abundance: few

CDR3nt: TGCGCCAGCAGCCAAGAAGGGTGGACTGAAGCTTTCTTT
CDR3aa: CASSQEGWTEAFF
v_gene: TRBV4-1
j_gene: TRBJ1-1
d_gene: -
abundance: -

CDR3nt: TGTGCCAGCAGCGCATCCGGGACAGCGTTCTCTGGGGCCAACGTCCTGACTTTC
CDR3aa: CASSASGTAFSGANVLTF
v_gene: TRBV7-6
j_gene: TRBJ2-6
d_gene: TRBD1
abundance: -

CDR3nt: TGTGCCAGCAGCGTAAGTACCAGCGGGACCTACGAGCAGTACTTC
CDR3aa: CASSVSTSGTYEQYF
v_gene: TRBV9
j_gene: TRBJ2-7
d_gene: TRBD2
abundance: once

CDR3nt: TGTGCCAGCAGCTTAGTTAGATCTGGCGGGGGGGCTCGAGATACGCAGTATTTT
CDR3aa: CASSLVRSGGGARDTQYF
v_gene: TRBV11-2
j_gene: TRBJ2-3
d_gene: TRBD2
abundance: -

CDR3nt: TGTGCCAGCAGCGACAGACCCTCTGGAAACACCATATATTTT
CDR3aa: CASSDRPSGNTIYF
v_gene: TRBV7-9
j_gene: TRBJ1-3
d_gene: -
abundance: -

CDR3nt: TGTGCAAGTCGCCGTAGAGAGCGGGGGGGAGCCCCCAGACTATCCACAGATACGCAGTATTTT
CDR3aa: CASRRRERGGAPRLSTDTQYF
v_gene: TRBV12-2
j_gene: TRBJ2-3
d_gene: -
abundance: -

CDR3nt: TGCACCAGCAGCTTAGTCTGTTTGCGAAAGACCTATGGCTACACCTTC
CDR3aa: CTSSLVCLRKTYGYTF
v_gene: TRBV1
j_gene: TRBJ1-2
d_gene: -
abundance: few

CDR3nt: TGTGCCAGCAGCTTAGCTTTGCACACTGAAGCTTTCTTT
CDR3aa: CASSLALHTEAFF
v_gene: TRBV7-9
j_gene: TRBJ1-1
d_gene: -
abundance: -

CDR3nt: TGCGCCAGCAGCTTGGAACGGGGGGGCTCCTACAATGAGCAGTTCTTC
CDR3aa: CASSLERGGSYNEQFF
v_gene: TRBV5-1
j_gene: TRBJ2-1
d_gene: TRBD2
abundance: few

CDR3nt: TGCGCCAGCAGCCGCACCCACTCACGGGATTATAACACTGAAGCTTTCTTT
CDR3aa: CASSRTHSRDYNTEAFF
v_gene: TRBV5-1
j_gene: TRBJ1-1
d_gene: -
abundance: -

CDR3nt: TGTGCCAGCAGCGTAGGGGAGGGGTACTATGGCTACACCTTC
CDR3aa: CASSVGEGYYGYTF
v_gene: TRBV9
j_gene: TRBJ1-2
d_gene: -
abundance: few

CDR3nt: TGTGCCAGCAGCTTAGGAGGGGAAAAAACCGATGGCTACACCTTC
CDR3aa: CASSLGGEKTDGYTF
v_gene: TRBV11-2
j_gene: TRBJ1-2
d_gene: -
abundance: -

CDR3nt: TGTGCCAGCAGCTTAACGCTAAGGGGGCAAGGCTATGGCTACACCTTC
CDR3aa: CASSLTLRGQGYGYTF
v_gene: TRBV7-6
j_gene: TRBJ1-2
d_gene: TRBD1
abundance: few

CDR3nt: TGTGCCAGCAGCTTACCGGGACAGGGATATGAGCAGTTCTTC
CDR3aa: CASSLPGQGYEQFF
v_gene: TRBV7-9
j_gene: TRBJ2-1
d_gene: TRBD1
abundance: large

CDR3nt: TGTGCCAGCAGCTTAGAACTAGGGGGGTACGAGCAGTACTTC
CDR3aa: CASSLELGGYEQYF
v_gene: TRBV7-8
j_gene: TRBJ2-7
d_gene: -
abundance: -

CDR3nt: TGTGCCAGCTCACCAGGGGCTGGGGAGACTGAAGCTTTCTTT
CDR3aa: CASSPGAGETEAFF
v_gene: TRBV18
j_gene: TRBJ1-1
d_gene: -
abundance: few

CDR3nt: TGTGCCAGCAGCTTAGGGGCAGGGGGCGAAGAGACCCAGTACTTC
CDR3aa: CASSLGAGGEETQYF
v_gene: TRBV7-6
j_gene: TRBJ2-5
d_gene: TRBD1
abundance: large

CDR3nt: TGTGCCAGCAGTGATGAGCCGGGGGGCAATCAGCCCCAGCATTTT
CDR3aa: CASSDEPGGNQPQHF
v_gene: TRBV6-1
j_gene: TRBJ1-5
d_gene: -
abundance: -

CDR3nt: TGCGCCAGCAGCTCGAACGAGGGGCGGGCGGCATACGAGCAGTACTTC
CDR3aa: CASSSNEGRAAYEQYF
v_gene: TRBV5-1
j_gene: TRBJ2-7
d_gene: -
abundance: -

CDR3nt: TGCGCCAGCAGCCAGGACAGGGGCTCCCGGGCCCAGTACTTC
CDR3aa: CASSQDRGSRAQYF
v_gene: TRBV5-1
j_gene: TRBJ2-5
d_gene: TRBD1
abundance: few

CDR3nt: TGTGCCAGCAGCGTGACAGAGTTGTACGAGCAGTACTTC
CDR3aa: CASSVTELYEQYF
v_gene: TRBV6-1
j_gene: TRBJ2-7
d_gene: -
abundance: few

CDR3nt: TGCGCCAGCAGCCAAGCGGCGGGGGAGGAAGTTGAAGCTTTCTTT
CDR3aa: CASSQAAGEEVEAFF
v_gene: TRBV4-1
j_gene: TRBJ1-1
d_gene: -
abundance: -

CDR3nt: TGTGCCAGCAGTTTAACCGGGACCTACAACAATGAGCAGTTCTTC
CDR3aa: CASSLTGTYNNEQFF
v_gene: TRBV6-5
j_gene: TRBJ2-1
d_gene: -
abundance: -

CDR3nt: TGTGCCAGTAGTTCAGGGACTAGCGGAAAACAGGGCACGCAGTATTTT
CDR3aa: CASSSGTSGKQGTQYF
v_gene: TRBV19
j_gene: TRBJ2-3
d_gene: TRBD2
abundance: -

CDR3nt: TGCAGCGTTGAGTTTGGAAACACCATATATTTT
CDR3aa: CSVEFGNTIYF
v_gene: TRBV29-1
j_gene: TRBJ1-3
d_gene: -
abundance: -